These T cell receptor beta chains were read from a single sample in a study of T cells after posttransplantation cyclophosphamide. Here immunoSEQ multiplex PCR was the method, and the copy in TCRdb shows in-frame clones only, minus some. Sampling found around 35,000 clones, none seen once. What was sequenced was PBMCs. The receptors were gathered from a woman between 45 and 60 years old in good health and a related stem cell transplant donor. Each CDR3 is given with its conserved first and last residue. The order of the fields is CDR3 protein, CDR3 DNA, D gene, clone size, V gene, J gene. The D gene is left open where the match is weak. Clone size is stated in some rows and not others, as once, few, many or a class when expanded.

CDR3: CASSLEPTLYTEAFF; DNA: TGTGCCAGCAGCTTAGAACCCACCCTATACACTGAAGCTTTCTTT; D: NA; size: many; V: TRBV11-2; J: TRBJ1-1
CDR3: CASSTLLAGGLDTQYF; DNA: TGTGCCAGCAGCACATTACTAGCGGGAGGATTAGATACGCAGTATTTT; D: TRBD2; size: many; V: TRBV11-2; J: TRBJ2-3
CDR3: CSARTSGFQYF; DNA: TGCAGCGCCCGGACTAGCGGATTTCAGTACTTC; D: TRBD2; size: many; V: TRBV29-1; J: TRBJ2-7
CDR3: CASSFDPPSDPDTQYF; DNA: TGTGCCAGCAGCTTTGATCCTCCGAGCGACCCAGATACGCAGTATTTT; D: NA; size: many; V: TRBV5-4; J: TRBJ2-3
CDR3: CASSLRQGAEAFF; DNA: TGTGCCAGCAGCTTAAGACAGGGGGCTGAAGCTTTCTTT; D: TRBD1; size: many; V: TRBV7-3; J: TRBJ1-1
CDR3: CASSLVLLRAGGLSSEQYF; DNA: TGTGCCAGCAGCTTAGTTTTGTTGAGAGCGGGAGGGCTCTCATCCGAGCAGTACTTC; D: TRBD2; size: many; V: TRBV7-8; J: TRBJ2-7
CDR3: CASSQTSEYTDTQYF; DNA: TGCGCCAGCAGTCAGACTAGCGAATACACAGATACGCAGTATTTT; D: TRBD2; size: NA; V: TRBV4-3; J: TRBJ2-3
CDR3: CASSLTAGSPGNTEAFF; DNA: TGTGCCAGCAGCCTGACCGCAGGGTCTCCCGGCAACACTGAAGCTTTCTTT; D: NA; size: many; V: TRBV12-3/TRBV12-4; J: TRBJ1-1
CDR3: CASSSPRGQGYYGYTF; DNA: TGTGCCAGCAGTTCCCCCCGAGGACAGGGATACTATGGCTACACCTTC; D: TRBD1; size: many; V: TRBV28; J: TRBJ1-2
CDR3: CASSFQVGDEKLFF; DNA: TGTGCCAGCAGCTTCCAAGTCGGGGATGAAAAACTGTTTTTT; D: NA; size: many; V: TRBV5-8; J: TRBJ1-4
CDR3: CASSLAGGSSHEQYF; DNA: TGTGCCAGCAGCTTAGCGGGAGGGTCCTCCCACGAGCAGTACTTC; D: TRBD2; size: many; V: TRBV27; J: TRBJ2-7
CDR3: CASSFSPGANQPQHF; DNA: TGTGCCAGCAGCTTCTCCCCAGGGGCAAACCAGCCCCAGCATTTT; D: NA; size: many; V: TRBV7-2; J: TRBJ1-5
CDR3: CASSEWIRGANYGYTF; DNA: TGTGCCAGCAGTGAATGGATCCGGGGAGCTAACTATGGCTACACCTTC; D: NA; size: many; V: TRBV6-1; J: TRBJ1-2
CDR3: CASSLTGPGGTSGTYEQYF; DNA: TGTGCCAGCAGCTTAACGGGTCCTGGGGGTACTAGCGGGACCTACGAGCAGTACTTC; D: TRBD2; size: many; V: TRBV7-3; J: TRBJ2-7
CDR3: CATSPPNRGLTEAFF; DNA: TGTGCCACCAGCCCTCCGAACAGGGGGCTCACTGAAGCTTTCTTT; D: TRBD1; size: NA; V: TRBV15; J: TRBJ1-1
CDR3: CASSQWGLAGGDDEQFF; DNA: TGCGCCAGCAGCCAATGGGGACTAGCGGGAGGGGACGATGAGCAGTTCTTC; D: TRBD2; size: many; V: TRBV4-1; J: TRBJ2-1
CDR3: CASSLWTGERGANVLTF; DNA: TGTGCCAGCAGTTTATGGACAGGGGAACGTGGGGCCAACGTCCTGACTTTC; D: TRBD1; size: many; V: TRBV12-3/TRBV12-4; J: TRBJ2-6
CDR3: CASGIGTPLAAFF; DNA: TGTGCCAGCGGGATCGGGACTCCTCTGGCAGCTTTCTTT; D: NA; size: many; V: TRBV27; J: TRBJ1-1
CDR3: CASSPRGWYEQYF; DNA: TGTGCCAGCAGCCCCAGAGGGTGGTACGAGCAGTACTTC; D: NA; size: many; V: TRBV27; J: TRBJ2-7
CDR3: CASSSTGLGAGELFF; DNA: TGTGCCAGCAGCTCGACAGGGCTAGGGGCCGGGGAGCTGTTTTTT; D: TRBD1; size: NA; V: TRBV7-3; J: TRBJ2-2
CDR3: CASSTLRLAGEETQYF; DNA: TGTGCCAGCAGCACCCTAAGGCTAGCGGGAGAAGAGACCCAGTACTTC; D: TRBD2; size: NA; V: TRBV9; J: TRBJ2-5
CDR3: CASRVAGDHEQYF; DNA: TGTGCCAGCCGGGTAGCGGGAGATCACGAGCAGTACTTC; D: TRBD2; size: many; V: TRBV28; J: TRBJ2-7
CDR3: CASSYPTAKGQPQHF; DNA: TGTGCCAGCAGTTATCCCACGGCCAAGGGTCAGCCCCAGCATTTT; D: NA; size: many; V: TRBV6-6; J: TRBJ1-5
CDR3: CASSLSQGTEAFF; DNA: TGTGCCAGCAGTTTATCGCAGGGCACTGAAGCTTTCTTT; D: NA; size: many; V: TRBV27; J: TRBJ1-1
CDR3: CASSLDNLGPNTEAFF; DNA: TGTGCCAGCAGCTTGGACAACCTGGGGCCAAACACTGAAGCTTTCTTT; D: NA; size: many; V: TRBV5-4; J: TRBJ1-1
CDR3: CAARPSGAGNTIYF; DNA: TGTGCCGCGCGGCCCTCCGGGGCTGGAAACACCATATATTTT; D: NA; size: many; V: TRBV10-3; J: TRBJ1-3
CDR3: CASSFLRVQFF; DNA: TGTGCCAGCAGCTTCCTGCGGGTGCAGTTCTTC; D: NA; size: many; V: TRBV7-2; J: TRBJ2-1
CDR3: CASSPQTSGVYNEQFF; DNA: TGTGCCAGCTCACCGCAGACTAGCGGGGTCTACAATGAGCAGTTCTTC; D: TRBD2; size: many; V: TRBV18; J: TRBJ2-1
CDR3: CASRFSPVADTQYF; DNA: TGTGCCAGCAGGTTTTCCCCCGTAGCAGATACGCAGTATTTT; D: NA; size: few; V: TRBV12-3/TRBV12-4; J: TRBJ2-3
CDR3: CASSVGPESYEQYF; DNA: TGTGCCAGTAGTGTGGGCCCCGAGAGCTACGAGCAGTACTTC; D: NA; size: many; V: TRBV19; J: TRBJ2-7
CDR3: CASTQTRFSGNTIYF; DNA: TGTGCCAGCACCCAAACAAGGTTCTCTGGAAACACCATATATTTT; D: NA; size: many; V: TRBV7-8; J: TRBJ1-3
CDR3: CASRTPGVSNYGYTF; DNA: TGTGCCAGCAGGACACCGGGGGTCTCTAACTATGGCTACACCTTC; D: NA; size: many; V: TRBV6-2/TRBV6-3; J: TRBJ1-2
CDR3: CASSNTGTEAFF; DNA: TGTGCCAGCAGTAACACCGGGACTGAAGCTTTCTTT; D: NA; size: many; V: TRBV5-8; J: TRBJ1-1
CDR3: CASARDISGIGELFF; DNA: TGTGCCAGCGCCCGGGACATCTCTGGGATCGGGGAGCTGTTTTTT; D: NA; size: few; V: TRBV5-8; J: TRBJ2-2
CDR3: CSVFPTSGLQQGMNTEAFF; DNA: TGCAGCGTTTTTCCAACCTCTGGTCTCCAACAGGGTATGAACACTGAAGCTTTCTTT; D: NA; size: few; V: TRBV29-1; J: TRBJ1-1
CDR3: CASSHRNQPQHF; DNA: TGTGCCAGCTCCCACAGGAATCAGCCCCAGCATTTT; D: NA; size: many; V: TRBV18; J: TRBJ1-5
CDR3: CAWSAQGALGYTF; DNA: TGTGCCTGGAGTGCGCAAGGGGCGCTTGGCTACACCTTC; D: NA; size: NA; V: TRBV30; J: TRBJ1-2
CDR3: CASSVLAGSYNEQFF; DNA: TGTGCCAGCAGCGTTTTGGCGGGCTCCTACAATGAGCAGTTCTTC; D: NA; size: few; V: TRBV9; J: TRBJ2-1
CDR3: CASSVLADSTDTQYF; DNA: TGTGCCAGCAGCGTACTAGCGGATTCCACAGATACGCAGTATTTT; D: TRBD2; size: NA; V: TRBV9; J: TRBJ2-3
CDR3: CAWRSTHRDNSPLHF; DNA: TGTGCCTGGAGGAGTACTCACAGGGATAATTCACCCCTCCACTTT; D: NA; size: NA; V: TRBV30; J: TRBJ1-6
CDR3: CASRGMGLPFF; DNA: TGTGCCAGCCGCGGGATGGGCCTTCCTTTCTTT; D: NA; size: many; V: TRBV27; J: TRBJ1-1
CDR3: CASSLGAGVSNEQYF; DNA: TGTGCCAGCAGTTTGGGGGCGGGAGTAAGCAACGAGCAGTACTTC; D: NA; size: many; V: TRBV27; J: TRBJ2-7